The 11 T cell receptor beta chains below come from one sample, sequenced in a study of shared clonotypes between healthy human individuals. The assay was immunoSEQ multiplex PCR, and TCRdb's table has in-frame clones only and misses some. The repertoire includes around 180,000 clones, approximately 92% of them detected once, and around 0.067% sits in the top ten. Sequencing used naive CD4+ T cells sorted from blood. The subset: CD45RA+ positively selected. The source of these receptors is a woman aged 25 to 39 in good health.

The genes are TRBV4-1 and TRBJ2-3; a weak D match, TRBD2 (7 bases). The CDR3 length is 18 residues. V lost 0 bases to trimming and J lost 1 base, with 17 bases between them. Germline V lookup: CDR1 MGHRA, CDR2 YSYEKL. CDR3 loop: CASSQDPTLGGGTDTQYF. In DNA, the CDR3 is TGCGCCAGCAGCCAAGATCCCACGCTAGGGGGGGGCACAGATACGCAGTATTTT.

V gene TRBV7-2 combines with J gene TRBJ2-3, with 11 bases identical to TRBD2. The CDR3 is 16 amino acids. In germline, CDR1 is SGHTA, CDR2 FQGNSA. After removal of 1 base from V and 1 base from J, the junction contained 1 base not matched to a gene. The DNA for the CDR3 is TGTGCCAGCAGCTTAGGACTAGCGGGGCGCACAGATACGCAGTATTTT. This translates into CASSLGLAGRTDTQYF.

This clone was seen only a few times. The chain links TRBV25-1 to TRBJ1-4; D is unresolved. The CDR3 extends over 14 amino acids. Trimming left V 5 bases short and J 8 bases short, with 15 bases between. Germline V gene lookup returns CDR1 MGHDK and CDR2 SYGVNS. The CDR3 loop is CASSRETNIEKLFF. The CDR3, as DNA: TGTGCCAGCAGTCGAGAGACAAATATAGAAAAACTGTTTTTT.

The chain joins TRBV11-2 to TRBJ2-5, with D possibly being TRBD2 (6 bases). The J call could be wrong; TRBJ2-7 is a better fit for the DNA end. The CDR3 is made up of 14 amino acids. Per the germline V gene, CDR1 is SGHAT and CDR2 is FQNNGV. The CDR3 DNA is TGTGCCAGCAGGGGTAGCGGACGTGGCTACGAGCAGTACTTC. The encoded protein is CASRGSGRGYEQYF.

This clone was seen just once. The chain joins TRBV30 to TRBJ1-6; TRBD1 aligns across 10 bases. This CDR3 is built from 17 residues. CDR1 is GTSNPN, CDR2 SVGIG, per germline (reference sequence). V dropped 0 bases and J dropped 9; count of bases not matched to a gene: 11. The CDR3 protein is CAWSVGTGTGDFSPLHF. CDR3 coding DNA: TGTGCCTGGAGTGTAGGAACCGGGACAGGGGATTTTTCACCCCTCCACTTT.

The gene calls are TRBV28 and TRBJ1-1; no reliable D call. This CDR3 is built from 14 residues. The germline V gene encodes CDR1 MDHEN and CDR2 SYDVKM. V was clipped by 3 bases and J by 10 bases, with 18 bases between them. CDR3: CASSFTFKRVGAFF. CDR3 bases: TGTGCCAGCAGTTTTACCTTTAAGAGGGTCGGAGCTTTCTTT. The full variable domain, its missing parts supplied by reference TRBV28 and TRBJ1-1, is DVKVTQSSRYLVKRTGEKVFLECVQDMDHENMFWYRQDPGLGLRLIYFSYDVKMKEKGDIPEGYSVSREKKERFSLILESASTNQTSMYLCASSFTFKRVGAFFGQGTRLTVV.

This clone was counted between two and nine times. This CDR3 is CAASRERRLEQYF. The CDR3 coding sequence is TGTGCCGCCAGTCGGGAGAGACGTCTCGAGCAGTACTTC. The J gene is TRBJ2-7, the V gene TRBV6-1; tentative D call: TRBD2 (6 bases). The V end lost 11 bases, the J end lost 6 bases, and 20 bases lay between the germline ends. CDR3 length: 13 residues. In germline, CDR1 is MNHNS, CDR2 SASEGT.

Here the CDR3 reads CASRGGAATNEKLFF. The CDR3 region has the DNA TGTGCCAGCAGGGGAGGGGCTGCAACTAATGAAAAACTGTTTTTT. The V call is TRBV28, the J call TRBJ1-4; D is possibly TRBD1 (5 bases). V gave up 6 bases and J gave up 0 bases, with 11 bases separating them. CDR3 length equals 15 residues. CDR1 is MDHEN, CDR2 SYDVKM, per germline.

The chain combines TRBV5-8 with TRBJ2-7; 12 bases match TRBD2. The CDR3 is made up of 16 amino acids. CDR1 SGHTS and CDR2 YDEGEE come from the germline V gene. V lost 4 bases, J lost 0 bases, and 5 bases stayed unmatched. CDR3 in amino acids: CASSGSSGRASYEQYF. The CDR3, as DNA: TGTGCCAGCAGCGGCTCTAGCGGGAGGGCCTCCTACGAGCAGTACTTC.

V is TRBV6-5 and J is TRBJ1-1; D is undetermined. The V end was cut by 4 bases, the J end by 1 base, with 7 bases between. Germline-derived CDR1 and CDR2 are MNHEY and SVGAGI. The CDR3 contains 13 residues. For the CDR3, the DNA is TGTGCCAGCAGTTCGACCGAGAACACTGAAGCTTTCTTT. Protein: CASSSTENTEAFF.

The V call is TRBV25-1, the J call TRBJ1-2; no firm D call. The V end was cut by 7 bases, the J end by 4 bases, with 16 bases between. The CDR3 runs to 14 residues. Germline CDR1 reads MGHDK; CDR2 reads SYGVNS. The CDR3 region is CASTWTPEAYGYTF. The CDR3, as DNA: TGTGCCAGCACCTGGACTCCGGAAGCCTATGGCTACACCTTC.